The next 22 T cell receptor beta chains were all read from a single sample in a study of T cells expressing NK-cell markers. No DNA is given; TCRdb re-called the 5' RACE reads and lists each CDR3 protein once. The listing records roughly 430,000 distinct CDR3 sequences. The sequencing input was blood T cells: a sorted CD56 or NKG2C T cell subset, CD4+ or CD8+ T cells, or bulk PBMC T cells (not recorded which). The receptor source for this set is a woman between 18 and 70 years old in good health.

V is TRBV5-1 and J is TRBJ2-2; TCRdb calls TRBD2, which cannot be checked without DNA. Germline V gene data show CDR1 as SGHRS and CDR2 as YFSETQ. The CDR3 spans 15 residues. The CDR3 sequence is CASSLSLADRGELFF.

The chain couples TRBV7-2 to TRBJ2-3; TCRdb lists TRBD2, though no DNA is available to test this call. The germline CDR1 and CDR2 sequences are SGHTA and FQGNSA. The CDR3 runs 14 residues. The CDR3 reads CASSLRPSVDTQYF.

This chain links TRBV12-3 or TRBV12-4 with TRBJ1-3; TCRdb's D call, TRBD1, is unchecked because there is no DNA. The CDR3 runs 16 residues. The CDR3 loop reads CASTQRRGLSGNTIYF.

V usage is TRBV12-3 or TRBV12-4 and J usage is TRBJ2-1. The CDR3 contains 13 residues. The CDR3 sequence is CASSLAGPSEQFF.

This chain uses TRBV5-1 with TRBJ2-1; with no DNA, the TCRdb D assignment of TRBD1 cannot be verified. CDR1 and CDR2 from the germline V gene are SGHRS and YFSETQ. This CDR3 spans 13 amino acids. The CDR3 here is CASSPLGGYEQFF.

This chain connects TRBV21-1 to TRBJ2-2; with no DNA, the TCRdb D assignment of TRBD2 cannot be verified. TRBV21-1 is termed a pseudogene. The CDR3 contains 16 residues. Here the CDR3 reads CASRGLADTNTGELFF.

The genes are TRBV6-2 or TRBV6-3 and TRBJ2-1; TCRdb designates TRBD2, a call that cannot be tested without DNA. Germline CDR1 and CDR2: MNHEY and SVGEGT. This CDR3 region has 20 residues. The CDR3 loop reads CASSYPRDRAPGLAGDEQFF.

The chain carries TRBV21-1 and TRBJ2-5; absent DNA, TCRdb's TRBD1 call cannot be checked. TRBV21-1 is a recognized pseudogene. The CDR3 totals 15 residues. The CDR3 region is CASSSRDRLLETQYF.

This rearrangement joins TRBV27 to TRBJ2-7; without DNA, the TCRdb call of TRBD1 cannot be checked. The CDR3 spans 15 residues. In germline, CDR1 is MNHEY, CDR2 SMNVEV (reference sequence). The CDR3 loop reads CASSLGALAADEQYF.

The V call is TRBV18, the J call TRBJ2-7; TCRdb returns TRBD1, unconfirmable since there is no DNA. From germline, CDR1 is KGHSH and CDR2 LQKENI. CDR3 length equals 15 residues. CDR3 in amino acids: CASSREKDRAYEQYF.

The genes are TRBV20-1 and TRBJ1-6; TCRdb outputs TRBD1, but without DNA this stays unchecked. CDR3 length equals 12 residues. Germline V gene sequence: CDR1 DFQATT, CDR2 SNEGSKA (reference sequence). This CDR3 reads CSATGGNSPLHF.

The rearrangement joins TRBV3-1 to TRBJ2-1; TCRdb's D call of TRBD2 is untestable without DNA. CDR1 is LGHDT, CDR2 YNNKEL, per germline (reference sequence). The CDR3 extends over 15 amino acids. This chain's CDR3 is CARSQTSGRGNEQFF.

This rearrangement joins TRBV29-1 to TRBJ1-1; TCRdb's D call, TRBD1, is unchecked because there is no DNA. Germline V CDR1 and CDR2: SQVTM, ANQGSEA. The CDR3 is 13 residues long. The CDR3 protein is CSVVGTGVTEAFF.

The chain joins TRBV19 to TRBJ1-2; TCRdb reports TRBD1, a call that lacks DNA to check it against. Germline V CDR1 and CDR2: LNHDA, SQIVND (reference sequence). The CDR3 is 16 amino acids. CDR3 sequence reads: CASKMARDTPGYGYTF.

The genes are TRBV20-1 and TRBJ2-1; TCRdb proposes TRBD2, but this gene call is untestable without DNA. Germline V gene sequence: CDR1 DFQATT, CDR2 SNEGSKA (reference sequence). This CDR3 comprises 14 residues. CDR3 region: CSAREVASYNEQFF.

J is TRBJ1-1 and V is TRBV6-5. The CDR3 has 13 residues. Germline V CDR1 and CDR2: MNHEY, SVGAGI. Here the CDR3 reads CASSYKGYTEAFF.

J is TRBJ2-3 and V is TRBV3-1; TCRdb outputs TRBD1, but without DNA this stays unchecked. The CDR3 is 16 amino acids. Germline CDR1 and CDR2: LGHDT and YNNKEL (reference sequence). The CDR3 sequence is CASSQGSGGITDTQYF.

This chain connects TRBV11-2 to TRBJ2-5; the TCRdb D gene call, TRBD2, has no DNA to confirm it. This CDR3 region has 14 residues. Germline V gene sequence: CDR1 SGHAT, CDR2 FQNNGV. The CDR3 spells CASRRRLAGETQYF.

The chain joins TRBV20-1 to TRBJ2-1; the TRBD2 assignment by TCRdb is unverifiable without DNA. CDR1 DFQATT and CDR2 SNEGSKA come from the germline V gene (reference sequence). The CDR3 length is 15 residues. CDR3 in amino acids: CSAAPGTSAPAEQFF.

The rearrangement links TRBV7-2 to TRBJ2-1. Germline V gene data show CDR1 as SGHTA and CDR2 as FQGNSA. The CDR3 extends over 14 amino acids. CDR3 amino acids: CASSLARTNNEQFF. The full variable domain, in which reference TRBV7-2 and TRBJ2-1 provide the parts outside the CDR3, is GAGVSQSPSNKVTEKGKDVELRCDPISGHTALYWYRQSLGQGLEFLIYFQGNSAPDKSGLPSDRFSAERTGGSVSTLTIQRTQQEDSAVYLCASSLARTNNEQFFGPGTRLTVL.

The chain carries TRBV25-1 and TRBJ2-1. The germline V gene encodes CDR1 MGHDK and CDR2 SYGVNS. This CDR3 has 11 amino acids. The chain's CDR3 is CASSAWDEQFF.

The J gene is TRBJ2-3, the V gene TRBV13; TCRdb's D gene call, TRBD1, goes unchecked for lack of DNA. There are 13 residues in the CDR3. Germline V CDR1 and CDR2: PRHDT, FYEKMQ (reference sequence). The CDR3 is CASTQDRADTQYF.